This TCR beta chain was sequenced for a study of STAT5B mutations in CD4+ large granular lymphocyte leukemia. The CDR3 totals 13 residues. V lost 5 bases and J lost 4, with 11 bases in between. Germline lookup yields CDR1 SEHNR and CDR2 FQNEAQ (reference sequence). Clones were read by immunoSEQ multiplex PCR, and TCRdb kept only the in-frame ones, dropping some. The repertoire consists of around 50,000 clones, with more than 65% occurring once and the leading ten covering about 0.35%. The sample comprised CD4+ T cells from blood buffy coats. This chain connects TRBV7-9 to TRBJ1-2; D not certain. This TCR was recovered from a human donor in good health. CDR3 nucleotide sequence: TGTGCCAGCAGCCGAGATGGCAGCTATGGCTACACCTTC. This gives the protein CASSRDGSYGYTF.